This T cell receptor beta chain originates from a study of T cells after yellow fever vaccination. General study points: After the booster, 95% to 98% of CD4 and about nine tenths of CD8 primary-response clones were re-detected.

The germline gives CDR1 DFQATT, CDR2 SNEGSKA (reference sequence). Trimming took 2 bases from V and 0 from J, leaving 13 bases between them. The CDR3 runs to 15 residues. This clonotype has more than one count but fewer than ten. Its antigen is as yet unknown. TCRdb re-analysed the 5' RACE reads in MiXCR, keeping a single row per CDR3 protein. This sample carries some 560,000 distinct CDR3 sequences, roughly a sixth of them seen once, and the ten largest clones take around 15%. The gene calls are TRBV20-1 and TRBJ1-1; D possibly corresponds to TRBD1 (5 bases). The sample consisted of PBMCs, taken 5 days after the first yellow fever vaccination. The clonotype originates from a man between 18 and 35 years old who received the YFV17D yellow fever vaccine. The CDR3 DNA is TGCAGTGCTAGATGGGAGAGGGGCATGAACACTGAAGCTTTCTTT. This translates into CSARWERGMNTEAFF.